This TCR beta chain was observed in a study of cytomegalovirus exposure and HLA in healthy donors. All the people who gave samples were healthy bone marrow donors. The CDR3 is 14 residues long. The germline V gene has CDR1 SGDLS and CDR2 YYNGEE. Trimming cost V 1 base and J 5 bases; bases outside gene matches: 2. With 60 Vbeta and 13 Jbeta primers, the PCR was carried out. Clones were read by immunoSEQ multiplex PCR, and TCRdb kept only the in-frame ones, dropping some. The sample has about 190,000 clones, approximately 86% seen once; the top ten hold around 0.3%. The receptor's source is a woman under 40 in good health and CMV-seronegative. The sample consisted of PBMCs. This chain uses TRBV9 with TRBJ2-5; 10 nucleotides agree with TRBD2. DNA of the CDR3: TGTGCCAGCAGCGTAAGCGGGAGGGAGGAGACCCAGTACTTC. Residues: CASSVSGREETQYF.